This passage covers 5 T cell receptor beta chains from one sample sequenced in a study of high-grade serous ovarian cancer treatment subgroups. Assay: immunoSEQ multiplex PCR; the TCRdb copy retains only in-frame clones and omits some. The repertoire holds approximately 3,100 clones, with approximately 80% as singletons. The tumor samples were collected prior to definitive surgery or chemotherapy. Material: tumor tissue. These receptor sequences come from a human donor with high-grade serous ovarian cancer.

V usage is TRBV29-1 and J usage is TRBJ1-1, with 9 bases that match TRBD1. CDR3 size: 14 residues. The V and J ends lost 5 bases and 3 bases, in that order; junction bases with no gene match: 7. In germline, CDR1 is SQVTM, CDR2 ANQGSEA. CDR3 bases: TGCAGCGTTTTAGGACAGGGGACCTACACTGAAGCTTTCTTT. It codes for CSVLGQGTYTEAFF.

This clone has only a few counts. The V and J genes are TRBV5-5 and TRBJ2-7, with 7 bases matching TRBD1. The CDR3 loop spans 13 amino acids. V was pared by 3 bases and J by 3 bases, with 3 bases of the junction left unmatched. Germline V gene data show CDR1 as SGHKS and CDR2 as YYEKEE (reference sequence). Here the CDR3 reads CASSWTGVYEQYF. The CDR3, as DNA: TGTGCCAGCAGCTGGACAGGAGTCTACGAGCAGTACTTC.

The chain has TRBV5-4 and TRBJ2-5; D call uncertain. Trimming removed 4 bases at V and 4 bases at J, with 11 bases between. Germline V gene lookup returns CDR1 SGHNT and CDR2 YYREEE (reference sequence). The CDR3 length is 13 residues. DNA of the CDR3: TGTGCCAGCAGCCCCAGAACCCGAGAGACCCAGTACTTC. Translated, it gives CASSPRTRETQYF.

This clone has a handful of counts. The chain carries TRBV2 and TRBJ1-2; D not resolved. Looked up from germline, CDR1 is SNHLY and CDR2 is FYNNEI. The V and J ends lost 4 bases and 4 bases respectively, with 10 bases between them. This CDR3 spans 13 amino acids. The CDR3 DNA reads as TGTGCCAGCAGTGTGGACCAGAGCTATGGCTACACCTTC. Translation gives CASSVDQSYGYTF.

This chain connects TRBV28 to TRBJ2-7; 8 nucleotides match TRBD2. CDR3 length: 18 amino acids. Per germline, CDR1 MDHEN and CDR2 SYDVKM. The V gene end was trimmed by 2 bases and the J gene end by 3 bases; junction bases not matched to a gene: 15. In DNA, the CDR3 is TGTGCCAGCAGTTTAGAGTTTGTTGGGGGACTAGTCGTCTACGAGCAGTACTTC. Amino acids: CASSLEFVGGLVVYEQYF.